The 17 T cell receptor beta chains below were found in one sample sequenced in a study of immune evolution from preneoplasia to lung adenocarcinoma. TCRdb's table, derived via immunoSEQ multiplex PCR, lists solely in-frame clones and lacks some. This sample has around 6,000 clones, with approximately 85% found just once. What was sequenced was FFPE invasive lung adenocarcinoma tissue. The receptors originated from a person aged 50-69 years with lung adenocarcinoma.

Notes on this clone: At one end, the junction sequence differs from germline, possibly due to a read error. The CDR3 nucleotides are TGTGCCAGTAGTACTGGGGCAGGACTGGGCTACGAGCGGTACTTC. It encodes CASSTGAGLGYERYF. The chain links TRBV19 to TRBJ2-7; D may correspond to TRBD1 or TRBD2 (5 bases each). The CDR3 runs to 15 residues. Germline loops: CDR1 LNHDA, CDR2 SQIVND (reference sequence).

The CDR3 sequence is CATSPGGQGVEQYF. The CDR3 DNA sequence: TGCGCCACCTCCCCGGGGGGACAGGGTGTTGAGCAGTACTTC. The rearrangement uses TRBV5-1 and TRBJ2-7; the match to TRBD1 covers 9 bases. Germline V gene data show CDR1 as SGHRS and CDR2 as YFSETQ. The V and J ends lost 9 bases and 7 bases, in that order; junction bases with no gene match: 14. This CDR3 contains 14 residues.

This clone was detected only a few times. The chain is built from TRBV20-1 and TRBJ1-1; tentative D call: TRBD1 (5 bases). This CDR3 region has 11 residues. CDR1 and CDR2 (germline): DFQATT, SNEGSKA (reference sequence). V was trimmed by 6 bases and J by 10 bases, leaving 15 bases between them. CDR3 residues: CSAPRQQTAFF. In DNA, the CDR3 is TGCAGTGCGCCTCGACAGCAGACAGCTTTCTTT.

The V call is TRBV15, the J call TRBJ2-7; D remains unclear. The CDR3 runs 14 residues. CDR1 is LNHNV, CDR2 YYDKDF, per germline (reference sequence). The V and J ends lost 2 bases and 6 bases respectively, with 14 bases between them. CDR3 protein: CATSRTETRSEQYF. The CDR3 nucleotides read TGTGCCACCAGCAGAACAGAAACAAGGAGCGAGCAGTACTTC.

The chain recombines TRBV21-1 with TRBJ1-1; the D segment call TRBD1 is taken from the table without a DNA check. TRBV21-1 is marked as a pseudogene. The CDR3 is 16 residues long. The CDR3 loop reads CASSKAPGQINTEAFF. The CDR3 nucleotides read TGTGCCAGCAGCAAAGCCCCGGGACAGATAAACACTGAAGCTTTCTTT.

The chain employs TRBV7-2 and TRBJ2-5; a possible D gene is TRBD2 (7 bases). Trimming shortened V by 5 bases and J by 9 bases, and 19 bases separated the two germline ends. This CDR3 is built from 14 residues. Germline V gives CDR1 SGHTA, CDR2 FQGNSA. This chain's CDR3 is CASSPHLGRGPQYF. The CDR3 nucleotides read TGTGCCAGCAGCCCCCATCTTGGGCGGGGGCCCCAGTACTTC. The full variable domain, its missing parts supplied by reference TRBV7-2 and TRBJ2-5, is GAGVSQSPSNKVTEKGKDVELRCDPISGHTALYWYRQSLGQGLEFLIYFQGNSAPDKSGLPSDRFSAERTGGSVSTLTIQRTQQEDSAVYLCASSPHLGRGPQYFGPGTRLLVL.

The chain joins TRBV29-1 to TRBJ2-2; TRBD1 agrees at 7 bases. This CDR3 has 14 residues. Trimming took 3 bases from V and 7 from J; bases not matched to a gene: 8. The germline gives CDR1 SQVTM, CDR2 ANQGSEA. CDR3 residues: CSVDLAAGGGELFF. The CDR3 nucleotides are TGCAGCGTTGATTTGGCGGCAGGGGGCGGGGAGCTGTTTTTT.

CDR3 sequence (DNA): TGTGCCAGCAGTGAATCGGGGGAGGGAGGGCCGCCCCAGCATTTT. It is translated as CASSESGEGGPPQHF. The genes are TRBV6-1 and TRBJ1-5; a possible D gene is TRBD1 (5 bases). Germline V CDR1 and CDR2: MNHNS, SASEGT. The CDR3 extends over 15 amino acids. Trimming removed 2 bases at V and 9 bases at J, with 17 bases between.

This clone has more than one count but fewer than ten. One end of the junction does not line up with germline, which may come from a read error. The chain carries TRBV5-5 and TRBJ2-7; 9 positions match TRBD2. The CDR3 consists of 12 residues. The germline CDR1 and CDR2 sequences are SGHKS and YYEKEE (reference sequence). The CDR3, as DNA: TGTGCCAGCAGCTCGAGCGGGAGGAAGATTTATTTC. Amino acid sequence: CASSSSGRKIYF. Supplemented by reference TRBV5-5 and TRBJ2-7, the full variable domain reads DAGVTQSPTHLIKTRGQQVTLRCSPISGHKSVSWYQQVLGQGPQFIFQYYEKEERGRGNFPDRFSARQFPNYSSELNVNALLLGDSALYLCASSSSGRKIYFGPGTRLTVT.

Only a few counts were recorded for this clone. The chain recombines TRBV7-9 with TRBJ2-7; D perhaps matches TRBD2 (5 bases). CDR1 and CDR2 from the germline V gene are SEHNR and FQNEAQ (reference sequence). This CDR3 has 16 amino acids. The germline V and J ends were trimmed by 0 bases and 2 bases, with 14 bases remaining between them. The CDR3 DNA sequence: TGTGCCAGCAGCTTAGCAGGCGGGTTTCCGACCTACGAGCAGTACTTC. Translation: CASSLAGGFPTYEQYF.

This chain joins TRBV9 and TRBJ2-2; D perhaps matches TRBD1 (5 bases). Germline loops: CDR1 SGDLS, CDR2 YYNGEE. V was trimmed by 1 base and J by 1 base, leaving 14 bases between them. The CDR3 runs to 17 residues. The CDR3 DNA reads TGTGCCAGCAGCGTAAGTAGACAGCAGAAGAACACCGGGGAGCTGTTTTTT. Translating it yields CASSVSRQQKNTGELFF.

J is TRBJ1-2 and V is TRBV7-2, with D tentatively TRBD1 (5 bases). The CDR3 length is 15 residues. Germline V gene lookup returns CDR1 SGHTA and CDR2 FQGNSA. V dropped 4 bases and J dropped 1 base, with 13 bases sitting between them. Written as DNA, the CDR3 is TGTGCCAGCAGCTCAAAGGGGACGAATAACTATGGCTACACCTTC. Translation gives CASSSKGTNNYGYTF.

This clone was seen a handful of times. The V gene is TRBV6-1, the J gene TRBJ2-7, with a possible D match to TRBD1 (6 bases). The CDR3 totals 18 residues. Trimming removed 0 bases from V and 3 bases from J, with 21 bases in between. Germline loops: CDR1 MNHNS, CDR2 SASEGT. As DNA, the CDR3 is TGTGCCAGCAGTGAAGCTACAGGGACCGCAACTTTCTTCTACGAGCAGTACTTC. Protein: CASSEATGTATFFYEQYF.

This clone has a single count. CDR3 coding DNA: TGTGCCAGCAGCCAGCTAGGAGTAGAGACCCAGTACTTC. Translating gives CASSQLGVETQYF. The chain couples TRBV25-1 to TRBJ2-5; no clear D gene. Germline V gives CDR1 MGHDK, CDR2 SYGVNS. This CDR3 region has 13 residues. Trimming stripped 6 bases from V and 4 bases from J, with 12 bases between. The full variable domain, completed using reference TRBV25-1 and TRBJ2-5, is EADIYQTPRYLVIGTGKKITLECSQTMGHDKMYWYQQDPGMELHLIHYSYGVNSTEKGDLSSESTVSRIRTEHFPLTLESARPSHTSQYLCASSQLGVETQYFGPGTRLLVL.

This chain's CDR3 is CASSRGGMVVTHNEQFF. Here the CDR3 DNA reads TGCGCCAGCAGCCGGGGCGGTATGGTAGTGACCCACAATGAGCAGTTCTTC. The genes are TRBV4-1 and TRBJ2-1; D is possibly TRBD1 (5 bases). Deletions cut 4 bases from V and 5 bases from J, with 21 bases between. The CDR3 has 17 residues. CDR1 MGHRA and CDR2 YSYEKL come from the germline V gene.

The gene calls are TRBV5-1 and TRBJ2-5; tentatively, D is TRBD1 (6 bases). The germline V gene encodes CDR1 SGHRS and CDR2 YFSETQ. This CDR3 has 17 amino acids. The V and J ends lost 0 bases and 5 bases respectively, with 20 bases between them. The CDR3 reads CASSLATGTYAKETQYF. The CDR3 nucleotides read TGCGCCAGCAGCTTGGCGACCGGGACATACGCGAAGGAGACCCAGTACTTC.

In DNA form, the CDR3 reads TGTGCCAGCAGCTTAGAGGGGACTAGCGGGAGTTCGTCCTACAATGAGCAGTTCTTC. This gives the protein CASSLEGTSGSSSYNEQFF. The chain combines TRBV11-3 with TRBJ2-1; TRBD2 agrees at 14 bases. The CDR3 is 19 residues long. V shed 0 bases and J 1 base; nucleotides not matched to a gene: 5. Germline CDR1 is SGHNT and CDR2 is YENEEA.